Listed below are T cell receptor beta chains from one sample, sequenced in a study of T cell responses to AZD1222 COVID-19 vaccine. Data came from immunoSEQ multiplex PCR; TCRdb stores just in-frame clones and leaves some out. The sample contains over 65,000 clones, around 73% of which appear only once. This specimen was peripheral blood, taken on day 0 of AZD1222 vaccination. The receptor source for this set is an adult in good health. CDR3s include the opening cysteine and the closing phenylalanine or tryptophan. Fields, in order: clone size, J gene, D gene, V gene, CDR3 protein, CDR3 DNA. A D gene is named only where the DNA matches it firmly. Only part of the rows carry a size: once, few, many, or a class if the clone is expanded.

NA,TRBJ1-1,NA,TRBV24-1,CATSDSRGGNTEAFF,TGTGCCACCAGTGATTCCCGGGGGGGGAACACTGAAGCTTTCTTT
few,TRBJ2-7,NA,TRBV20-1,CSASLSYEQYF,TGCAGTGCTTCCCTGTCCTACGAGCAGTACTTC
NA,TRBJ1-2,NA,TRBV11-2,CASRTSGTKGYTF,TGTGCCAGCCGTACCTCCGGGACAAAAGGCTACACCTTC
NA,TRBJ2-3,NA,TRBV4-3,CASSQEIAVTDTQYF,TGCGCCAGCAGCCAAGAGATAGCGGTCACAGATACGCAGTATTTT
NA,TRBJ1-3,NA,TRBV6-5,CASSFGYSGNTIYF,TGTGCCAGCAGTTTCGGCTACTCTGGAAACACCATATATTTT
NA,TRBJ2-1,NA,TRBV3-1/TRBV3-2,CASSQPVTGRDFNEQFF,TGTGCCAGCAGCCAACCTGTCACAGGGAGGGATTTCAATGAGCAGTTCTTC
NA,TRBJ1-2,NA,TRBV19,CASSRLGEANYGYTF,TGTGCCAGTAGTAGACTCGGGGAAGCTAACTATGGCTACACCTTC
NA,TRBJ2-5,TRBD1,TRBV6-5,CASNHGQVFQYF,TGTGCCAGCAACCATGGACAGGTCTTCCAGTACTTC
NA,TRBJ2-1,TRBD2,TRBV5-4,CASSRSGGSYNEQFF,TGTGCCAGCAGTCGAAGCGGGGGATCCTACAATGAGCAGTTCTTC
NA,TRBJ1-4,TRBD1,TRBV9,CASSASTGLPEKLFF,TGTGCCAGCAGTGCCTCGACAGGGCTCCCAGAAAAACTGTTTTTT
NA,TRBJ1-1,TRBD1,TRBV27,CASSRQGTGARAFF,TGTGCCAGCAGTCGTCAGGGTACAGGGGCGCGCGCTTTCTTT
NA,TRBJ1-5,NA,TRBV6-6,CASSYANQPQHF,TGTGCCAGCAGTTACGCCAATCAGCCCCAGCATTTT
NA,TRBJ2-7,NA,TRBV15,CATSPRPTPSYEQYF,TGTGCCACCAGCCCGCGACCGACCCCCTCCTACGAGCAGTACTTC
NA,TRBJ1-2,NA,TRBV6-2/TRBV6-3,CASSYSIGSYTF,TGTGCCAGCAGTTACTCGATCGGGAGCTACACCTTC
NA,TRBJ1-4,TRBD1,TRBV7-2,CASSRDRGEKLFF,TGTGCCAGCAGCCGGGACAGAGGCGAAAAACTGTTTTTT
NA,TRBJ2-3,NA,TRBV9,CASSVAQGTDTQYF,TGTGCCAGCAGCGTAGCACAGGGTACAGATACGCAGTATTTT
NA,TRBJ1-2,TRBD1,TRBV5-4,CASSLGTGSYGYTF,TGTGCCAGCAGCTTGGGGACAGGGAGCTATGGCTACACCTTC
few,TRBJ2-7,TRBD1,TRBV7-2,CASGHRGRGYTGQQYF,TGTGCCAGCGGCCACAGGGGAAGAGGCTATACGGGCCAGCAGTACTTC
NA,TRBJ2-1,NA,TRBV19,CASSMGLPANEQFF,TGTGCCAGTAGTATGGGACTCCCTGCCAATGAGCAGTTCTTC
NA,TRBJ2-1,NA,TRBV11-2,CASSLDWTDFSSYNEQFF,TGTGCCAGCAGCTTAGATTGGACAGACTTTAGCTCCTACAATGAGCAGTTCTTC
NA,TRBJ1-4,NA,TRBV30,CACVGQGNEKLFF,TGTGCCTGTGTAGGGCAGGGGAATGAAAAACTGTTTTTT
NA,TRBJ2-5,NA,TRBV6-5,CASSSTYGETQYF,TGTGCCAGCAGTTCGACGTATGGGGAGACCCAGTACTTC
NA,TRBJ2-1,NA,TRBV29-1,CSVSNLGGNEQFF,TGCAGCGTTTCTAACCTTGGGGGCAATGAGCAGTTCTTC
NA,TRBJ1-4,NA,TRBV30,CAWSVRVSNEKLFF,TGTGCCTGGAGTGTACGAGTATCTAATGAAAAACTGTTTTTT
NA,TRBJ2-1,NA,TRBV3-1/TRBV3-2,CASSSKGTRSYNEQFF,TGTGCCAGCAGCTCAAAAGGCACTCGCTCCTACAATGAGCAGTTCTTC
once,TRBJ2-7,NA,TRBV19,CASSAQVRRTTSYEQYF,TGTGCCAGTAGTGCCCAAGTACGGCGGACTACGTCCTACGAGCAGTACTTC
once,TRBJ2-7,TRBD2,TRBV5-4,CASSGTPSGRYTVEQYF,TGTGCCAGCAGCGGAACGCCCAGCGGGAGGTACACGGTCGAGCAGTACTTC
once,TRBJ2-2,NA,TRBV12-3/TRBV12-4,CASTLLNTGELFF,TGTGCCAGCACCCTCCTAAACACCGGGGAGCTGTTTTTT
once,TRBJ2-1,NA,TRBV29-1,CSERGSSYNEQFF,TGCAGCGAAAGGGGTAGCTCCTACAATGAGCAGTTCTTC
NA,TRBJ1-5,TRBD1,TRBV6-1,CASSEGQGGNQPQHF,TGTGCCAGCAGTGAAGGACAGGGTGGCAATCAGCCCCAGCATTTT
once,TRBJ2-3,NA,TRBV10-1,CASSEYRYTDTQYF,TGCGCCAGCAGTGAGTACAGGTACACAGATACGCAGTATTTT
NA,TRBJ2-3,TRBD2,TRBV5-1,CASSLIGSGSDTQYF,TGCGCCAGCAGCTTGATTGGTAGCGGGAGCGATACGCAGTATTTT
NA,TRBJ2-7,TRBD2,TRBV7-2,CASSLRGLAGVGEQYF,TGTGCCAGCAGCCTACGTGGACTAGCGGGAGTAGGTGAGCAGTACTTC
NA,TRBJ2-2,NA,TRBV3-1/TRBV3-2,CASSHDTGELFF,TGTGCCAGCAGCCACGACACCGGGGAGCTGTTTTTT
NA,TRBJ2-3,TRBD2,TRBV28,CASSGGGTDTQYF,TGTGCCAGCAGTGGGGGGGGGACAGATACGCAGTATTTT
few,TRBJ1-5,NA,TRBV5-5,CASSLALAATNQPQHF,TGTGCCAGCAGCTTGGCCCTCGCGGCAACAAATCAGCCCCAGCATTTT
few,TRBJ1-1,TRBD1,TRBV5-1,CASSLTGGGNTEAFF,TGCGCCAGCAGTTTAACAGGGGGCGGGAACACTGAAGCTTTCTTT